This T cell receptor beta chain was documented in a study of blood T cell repertoires in COVID-19 (dated by TCRdb to the early 2020s). Broadly, across the study: Samples covering the acute and convalescent phases of COVID-19 were provided by collaborators in the United States, Italy and Spain. The material from the prospective study consisted of cDNA or gDNA derived from T cells, B-cell-depleted T cells, or PBMCs. HLA class I and class II types, where available, came from metadata supplied by the sample provider rather than from assay-based typing. The dataset comprised deeply sampled blood TCRbeta repertoires from subjects exposed to, actively infected with, or recovered from COVID-19. Nearly every sample came with metadata listing a de-identified subject ID, COVID-19 status, age in years and sex. Samples came from the ongoing ImmuneRACE study (first 160 participants) plus 1,254 subjects from 6 global collaborators. The repertoires were released in a freely available public database intended as a resource for research on the immune response to SARS-CoV-2. Points the paper makes about the study in general: Clinical and demographic metadata were provided uncurated, with the amount varying by source and participant.

Collaborating institutions collected whole blood in K2EDTA tubes following their own protocols. Collaborator samples were shipped for TCRbeta analysis as frozen whole blood, isolated PBMCs, or DNA extracted from either sample type. The immunoSEQ Assay, a bias-controlled multiplex PCR, was used to amplify TCRbeta CDR3 regions from genomic DNA. The original methods were these. The number of nucleated cells in each sample was estimated by amplification of reference gene primers within the assay. To quantify the absolute abundance of each unique TCRbeta CDR3 rearrangement, sequence reads were collapsed and filtered. Productive Simpson clonality was computed per sample as the square root of Simpson's diversity index over productive rearrangements. TCRdb mirrors the immuneACCESS table, restricted to in-frame sequences. Some clones are absent from its copies; in checked studies, under half trace to an unresolved V gene, and the reason for the others is unknown. V, J and clone size are those of that table, while D and trimming were read from the DNA. In all, the sample holds about 200,000 clones, and 70% to 90% of those were seen once. 3% to 3.5% of the sample goes to the ten largest clones.

This clone is a singleton in its sample. The antigen this receptor binds is unknown. The sample holds no much larger clone one base away, and base qualities are not on file. Trimmed from V: 6 bases; trimmed from J: 5 bases; junction bases lacking a gene match: 7. Including cysteine and phenylalanine, the CDR3 has 15 amino acids. The kept DNA is CDR3 alone, 45 bases in frame from the first base. Looking up the germline V gene yields CDR1 MDHEN and CDR2 SYDVKM. Sequencing input: peripheral blood. The rearranged segments are TRBV28 and TRBJ1-4; 9 central nucleotides agree with TRBD1. The sequence came from a man in his sixties with acute or convalescent COVID-19. At the DNA level, the sequence is TGTGCCAGCAGCACAGGCGGGACAGGGAATGAAAAACTGTTTTTT. Protein translation: CASSTGGTGNEKLFF.